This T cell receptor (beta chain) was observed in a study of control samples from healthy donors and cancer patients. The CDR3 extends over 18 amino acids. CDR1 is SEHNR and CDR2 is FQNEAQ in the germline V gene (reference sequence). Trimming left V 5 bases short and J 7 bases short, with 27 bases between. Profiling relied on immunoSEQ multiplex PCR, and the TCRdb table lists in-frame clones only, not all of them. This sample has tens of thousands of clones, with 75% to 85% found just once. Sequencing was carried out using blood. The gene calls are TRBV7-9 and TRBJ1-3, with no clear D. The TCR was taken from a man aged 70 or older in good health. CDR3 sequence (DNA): TGTGCCAGCAGCCGTATACATCTCCAGCTCGGAAGGAGGAACACCATATATTTT. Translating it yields CASSRIHLQLGRRNTIYF.